This TCR beta chain was sequenced during a study of T cell changes during pregnancy in multiple sclerosis. Repertoires were generated with immunoSEQ multiplex PCR, while TCRdb's copy carries only in-frame clones and drops some. The sample consists of about 40,000 clones, 75% to 95% of them appearing once. The source was CD4+ T cells from peripheral blood mononuclear cells, collected in the third trimester of pregnancy. This receptor was identified in a female donor with multiple sclerosis, enrolled in a pregnancy study.

DNA for the CDR3: TGTGCCAGCAGCTTGGGGAAGTCCCGGGGAGAAGCTTTCTTT. This translates into CASSLGKSRGEAFF. The V and J genes are TRBV11-2 and TRBJ1-1, with D unresolved. Germline V gene sequence: CDR1 SGHAT, CDR2 FQNNGV. This CDR3 contains 14 residues. The ends were cut back, 3 bases at V and 8 bases at J, with 16 bases in the middle.